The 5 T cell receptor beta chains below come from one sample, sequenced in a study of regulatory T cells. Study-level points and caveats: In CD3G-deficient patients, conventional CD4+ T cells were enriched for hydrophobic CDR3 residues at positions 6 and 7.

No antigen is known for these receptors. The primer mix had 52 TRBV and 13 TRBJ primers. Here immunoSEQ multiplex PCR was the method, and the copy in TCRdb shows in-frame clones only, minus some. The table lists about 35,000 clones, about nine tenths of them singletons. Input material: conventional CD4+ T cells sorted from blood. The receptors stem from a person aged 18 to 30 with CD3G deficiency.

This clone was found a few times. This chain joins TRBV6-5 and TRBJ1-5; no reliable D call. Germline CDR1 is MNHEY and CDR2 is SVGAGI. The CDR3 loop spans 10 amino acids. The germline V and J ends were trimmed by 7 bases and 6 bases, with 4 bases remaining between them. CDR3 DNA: TGTGCCAGCACCCTTCAGCCCCAGCATTTT. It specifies CASTLQPQHF.

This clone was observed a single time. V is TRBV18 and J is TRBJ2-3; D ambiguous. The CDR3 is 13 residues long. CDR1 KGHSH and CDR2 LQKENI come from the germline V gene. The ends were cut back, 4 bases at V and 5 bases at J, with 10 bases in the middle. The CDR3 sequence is CASSQAPGDTQYF. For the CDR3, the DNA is TGTGCCAGCTCACAAGCTCCCGGAGATACGCAGTATTTT.

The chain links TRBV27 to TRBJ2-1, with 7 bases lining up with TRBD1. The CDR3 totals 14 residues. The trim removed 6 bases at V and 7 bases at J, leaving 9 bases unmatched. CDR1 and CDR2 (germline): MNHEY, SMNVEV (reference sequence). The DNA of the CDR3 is TGTGCCAGCAGAAGACAGGGCCCAGGGAATGAGCAGTTCTTC. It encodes CASRRQGPGNEQFF.

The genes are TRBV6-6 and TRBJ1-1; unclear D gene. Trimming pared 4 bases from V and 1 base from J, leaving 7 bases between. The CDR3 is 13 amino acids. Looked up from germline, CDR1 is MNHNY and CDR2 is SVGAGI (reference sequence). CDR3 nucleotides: TGTGCCAGCAGTTCCGATGGGAACACTGAAGCTTTCTTT. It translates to CASSSDGNTEAFF.

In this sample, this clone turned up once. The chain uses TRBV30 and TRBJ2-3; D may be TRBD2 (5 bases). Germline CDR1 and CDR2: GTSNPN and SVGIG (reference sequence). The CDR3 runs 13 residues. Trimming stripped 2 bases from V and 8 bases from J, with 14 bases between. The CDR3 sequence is CAWSIHEGGTQYF. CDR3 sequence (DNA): TGTGCCTGGAGTATTCACGAGGGTGGTACGCAGTATTTT.